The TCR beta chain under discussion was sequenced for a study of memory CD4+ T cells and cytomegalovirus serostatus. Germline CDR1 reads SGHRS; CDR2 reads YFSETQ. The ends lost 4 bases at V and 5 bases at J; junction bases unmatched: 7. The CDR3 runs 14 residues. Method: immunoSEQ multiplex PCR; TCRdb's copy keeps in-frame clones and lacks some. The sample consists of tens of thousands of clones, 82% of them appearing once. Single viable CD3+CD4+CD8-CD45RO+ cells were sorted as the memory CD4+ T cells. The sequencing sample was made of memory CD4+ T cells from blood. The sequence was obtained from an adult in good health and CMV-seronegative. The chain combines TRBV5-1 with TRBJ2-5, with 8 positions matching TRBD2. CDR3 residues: CASSPGGGLETQYF. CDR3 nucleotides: TGCGCCAGCAGCCCGGGGGGGGGCCTGGAGACCCAGTACTTC.